What follows are 10 T cell receptor beta chains derived from one specimen sequenced in a study of T cells in Graves' hyperthyroidism and ophthalmopathy (dated by TCRdb to between 2017 and 2020). The method behind the library was multiplex PCR. Sequencing was performed on an Illumina HiSeq 2000. TCR beta CDR3 regions were amplified from RNA transcripts. For the first round of RT-PCR on the TCR CDR3, the HTBI primer set was used together with the Qiagen OneStep RT-PCR kit. Starting from the raw public reads, TCRdb applied fastp trimming at Q25, assembled clones with MiXCR and retained in-frame beta chains. Each CDR3 protein appears once, grouped with its most common genes and DNA. The sample has more than 500,000 distinct CDR3 sequences on record, over 12% of them singletons. In total, the top ten clones hold 3.5% to 4.5% of the sample. Sequenced material: blood. These receptors came from a woman between 40 and 50 years old with Graves' ophthalmopathy.

This clonotype was counted many times. The J gene is TRBJ2-4, the V gene TRBV29-1; D gene unclear. This CDR3 comprises 12 residues. Germline values: CDR1 SQVTM, CDR2 ANQGSEA. Deletions cut 4 bases from V and 8 bases from J, with 12 bases between. DNA of the CDR3: TGCAGCGTTGGTGAAGGGTCGGACATTCAGTACTTC. This codes for CSVGEGSDIQYF.

In its sample, this clonotype was seen many times. V usage is TRBV20-1 and J usage is TRBJ2-1; no reliable D call. V was clipped by 0 bases and J by 10 bases, with 19 bases between them. CDR1 and CDR2 from the germline V gene are DFQATT and SNEGSKA (reference sequence). There are 15 residues in the CDR3. CDR3 region: CSARDFNDFNGEQFF. In DNA, the CDR3 is TGCAGTGCTAGAGATTTCAACGACTTCAACGGGGAGCAGTTCTTC.

This clonotype has ten or more counts. The chain joins TRBV19 to TRBJ2-1; 15 bases match TRBD2. Germline loops: CDR1 LNHDA, CDR2 SQIVND (reference sequence). The CDR3 sequence is 17 residues long. The J segment lost 4 bases and the V segment lost 7 bases, leaving 8 bases of the junction unmatched. The CDR3 sequence: CASTFGLAGGGYNEQFF. Written as DNA, the CDR3 is TGTGCCAGTACCTTTGGACTAGCGGGAGGGGGGTACAATGAGCAGTTCTTC. The full variable domain, rest sourced from reference TRBV19 and TRBJ2-1, is DGGITQSPKYLFRKEGQNVTLSCEQNLNHDAMYWYRQDPGQGLRLIYYSQIVNDFQKGDIAEGYSVSREKKESFPLTVTSAQKNPTAFYLCASTFGLAGGGYNEQFFGPGTRLTVL.

This chain uses TRBV6-1 with TRBJ2-7; 12 bases fit TRBD1. CDR3 length equals 15 residues. Germline CDR1 reads MNHNS; CDR2 reads SASEGT. V gave up 5 bases and J gave up 5 bases; unmatched junction bases: 7. CDR3 in DNA: TGTGCCAGCAGTACAACCGGGACAGGGGGCGACGAGCAGTACTTC. This encodes CASSTTGTGGDEQYF.

Concerning this clonotype: A much bigger clone sits one base away, suggesting this may be a read error. V usage is TRBV20-1 and J usage is TRBJ2-2, with D uncertain. The CDR3 runs to 14 residues. Germline values: CDR1 DFQATT, CDR2 SNEGSKA (reference sequence). This CDR3 reads CSARPATNAGELFF. CDR3 bases: TGCAGTGCCAGGCCGGCTACGAACGCCGGGGAGCTGTTTTTT.

This clonotype was seen many times. V is TRBV12-3 or TRBV12-4 and J is TRBJ1-3; D not resolved. The CDR3 runs 12 residues. V lost 5 bases, J lost 3 bases, and 5 bases lay in between. This CDR3 reads CASSENGNTIYF. The CDR3 DNA follows: TGTGCCAGCAGTGAGAATGGAAACACCATATATTTT.

This clonotype has ten or more counts. J is TRBJ2-7 and V is TRBV9; no reliable D call. The CDR3 sequence is 18 residues long. Germline V gene sequence: CDR1 SGDLS, CDR2 YYNGEE. V was cut by 0 bases and J by 2 bases, with 21 bases left in between. CDR3 protein: CASSVGATHGGTTYEQYF. The CDR3 DNA is TGTGCCAGCAGCGTAGGGGCCACCCATGGCGGAACCACCTACGAGCAGTACTTC.

This clonotype was observed at least ten times. J is TRBJ2-5 and V is TRBV2; TRBD2 is a possible D gene (7 bases). In germline, CDR1 is SNHLY, CDR2 FYNNEI. This CDR3 is built from 13 residues. The V and J ends lost 6 bases and 7 bases respectively, with 15 bases between them. The chain's CDR3 is CASSGPGEGTQYF. The CDR3 bases are TGTGCCAGCAGCGGACCAGGGGAGGGGACCCAGTACTTC.

This clonotype was observed at least ten times. This sequence joins TRBV11-2 and TRBJ2-1, with TRBD2 identical over 10 bases. Looked up from germline, CDR1 is SGHAT and CDR2 is FQNNGV. With 3 bases clipped from V and 8 bases from J, the junction kept 13 bases outside the gene matches. This CDR3 region has 17 residues. CDR3 DNA sequence: TGTGCCAGCAGCTTGGGTCTAGCGGGAGTGGAAGGCCATGAGCAGTTCTTC. As protein: CASSLGLAGVEGHEQFF.

The sample holds many counts of this clonotype. The rearrangement uses TRBV28 and TRBJ2-7; TRBD1 matches 9 bases. Trimming cost V 4 bases and J 2 bases; bases outside gene matches: 6. CDR1 and CDR2 from the germline V gene are MDHEN and SYDVKM. The CDR3 sequence is 15 residues long. The CDR3 DNA reads as TGTGCCAGCAGTTCAACAGGGGGCTACACCTACGAGCAGTACTTC. Protein product: CASSSTGGYTYEQYF. The whole variable domain, filled in from reference TRBV28 and TRBJ2-7, reads DVKVTQSSRYLVKRTGEKVFLECVQDMDHENMFWYRQDPGLGLRLIYFSYDVKMKEKGDIPEGYSVSREKKERFSLILESASTNQTSMYLCASSSTGGYTYEQYFGPGTRLTVT.